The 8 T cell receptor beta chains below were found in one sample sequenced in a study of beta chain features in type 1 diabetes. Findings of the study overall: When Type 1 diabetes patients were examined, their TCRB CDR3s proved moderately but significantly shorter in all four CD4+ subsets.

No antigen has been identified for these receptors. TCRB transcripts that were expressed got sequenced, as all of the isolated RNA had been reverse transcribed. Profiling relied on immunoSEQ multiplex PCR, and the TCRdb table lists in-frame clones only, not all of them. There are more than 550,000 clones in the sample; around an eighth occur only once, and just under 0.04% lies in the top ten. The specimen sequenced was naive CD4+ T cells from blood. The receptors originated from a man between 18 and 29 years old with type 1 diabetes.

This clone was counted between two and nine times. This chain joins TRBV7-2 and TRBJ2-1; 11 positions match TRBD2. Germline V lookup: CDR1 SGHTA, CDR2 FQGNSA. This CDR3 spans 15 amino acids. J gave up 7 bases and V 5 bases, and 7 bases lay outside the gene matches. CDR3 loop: CASSVSGRAINEQFF. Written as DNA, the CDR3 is TGTGCCAGCAGCGTTAGCGGGAGGGCCATTAATGAGCAGTTCTTC.

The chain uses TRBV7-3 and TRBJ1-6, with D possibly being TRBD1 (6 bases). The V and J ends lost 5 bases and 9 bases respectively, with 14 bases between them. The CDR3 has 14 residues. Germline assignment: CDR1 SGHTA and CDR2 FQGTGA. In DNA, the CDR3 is TGTGCCAGCAGCCGGGGCCAGGGGACTTCACCCCTCCACTTT. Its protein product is CASSRGQGTSPLHF. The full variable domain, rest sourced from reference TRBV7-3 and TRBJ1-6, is GAGVSQTPSNKVTEKGKYVELRCDPISGHTALYWYRQSLGQGPEFLIYFQGTGAADDSGLPNDRFFAVRPEGSVSTLKIQRTERGDSAVYLCASSRGQGTSPLHFGNGTRLTVT.

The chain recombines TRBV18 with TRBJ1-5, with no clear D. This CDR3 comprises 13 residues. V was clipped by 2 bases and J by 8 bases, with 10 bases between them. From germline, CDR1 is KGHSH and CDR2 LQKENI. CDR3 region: CASSPSVWEPQHF. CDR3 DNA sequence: TGTGCCAGCTCACCATCCGTTTGGGAGCCCCAGCATTTT.

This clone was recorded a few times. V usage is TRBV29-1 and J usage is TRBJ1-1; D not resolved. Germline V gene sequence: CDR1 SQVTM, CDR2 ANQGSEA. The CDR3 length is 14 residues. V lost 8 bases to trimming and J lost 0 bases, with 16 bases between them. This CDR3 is CSSRAQLLNTEAFF. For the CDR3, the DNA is TGCAGCTCCCGAGCTCAGCTGCTGAACACTGAAGCTTTCTTT.

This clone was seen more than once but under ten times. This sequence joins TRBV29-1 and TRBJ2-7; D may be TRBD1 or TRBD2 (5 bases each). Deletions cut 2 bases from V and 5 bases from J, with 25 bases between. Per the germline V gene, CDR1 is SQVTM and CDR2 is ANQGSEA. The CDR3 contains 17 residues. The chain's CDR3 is CSVEIFLPGTEKDEQYF. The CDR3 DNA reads TGCAGCGTTGAAATCTTTCTTCCGGGGACCGAGAAGGACGAGCAGTACTTC.

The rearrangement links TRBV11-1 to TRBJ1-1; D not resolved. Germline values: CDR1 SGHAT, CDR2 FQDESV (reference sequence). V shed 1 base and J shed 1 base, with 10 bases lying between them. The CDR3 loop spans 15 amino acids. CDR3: CASSLGLVGNTEAFF. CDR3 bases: TGTGCCAGCAGCTTAGGCTTGGTGGGGAACACTGAAGCTTTCTTT.

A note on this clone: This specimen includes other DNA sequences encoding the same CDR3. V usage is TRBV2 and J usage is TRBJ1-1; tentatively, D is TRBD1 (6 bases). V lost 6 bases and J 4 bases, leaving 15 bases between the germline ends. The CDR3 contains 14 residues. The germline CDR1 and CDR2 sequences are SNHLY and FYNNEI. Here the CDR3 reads CASSPEGGGTEAFF. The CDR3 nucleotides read TGTGCCAGCAGCCCGGAAGGAGGGGGCACTGAAGCTTTCTTT.

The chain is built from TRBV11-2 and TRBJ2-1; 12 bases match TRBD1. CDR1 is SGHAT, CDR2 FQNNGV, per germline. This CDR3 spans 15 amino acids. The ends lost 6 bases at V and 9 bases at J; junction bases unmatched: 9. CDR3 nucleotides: TGTGCCAGCAGAAAACCGGGACAGGGGGCATTTGAGCAGTTCTTC. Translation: CASRKPGQGAFEQFF.